This TCR delta chain was obtained from a study of gamma-delta chains in newborns, infants, children. TCRdb reran clone calling via CATT on the reads. The sample shows about 16,000 delta-chain clones, about 7% of them seen only once. Germline V gene sequence: CDR1 GEAIGNYY, CDR2 EKD. V gave up 3 bases and J gave up 0 bases; unmatched junction bases: 10. The CDR3 has 19 residues. The sample holds a few counts of this clone. This receptor was identified in a child who was a newborn, infant or young child, either healthy, febrile or measles-vaccinated (not recorded which). The gene calls are TRDV2 and TRDJ3; 7 nucleotides match TRDD3. The sample was blood. CDR3: CACDAWGTSLSWDTRQMFF. In nucleotides, the CDR3 is TGTGCCTGTGACGCTTGGGGGACTTCCCTCTCCTGGGACACCCGACAGATGTTTTTC.